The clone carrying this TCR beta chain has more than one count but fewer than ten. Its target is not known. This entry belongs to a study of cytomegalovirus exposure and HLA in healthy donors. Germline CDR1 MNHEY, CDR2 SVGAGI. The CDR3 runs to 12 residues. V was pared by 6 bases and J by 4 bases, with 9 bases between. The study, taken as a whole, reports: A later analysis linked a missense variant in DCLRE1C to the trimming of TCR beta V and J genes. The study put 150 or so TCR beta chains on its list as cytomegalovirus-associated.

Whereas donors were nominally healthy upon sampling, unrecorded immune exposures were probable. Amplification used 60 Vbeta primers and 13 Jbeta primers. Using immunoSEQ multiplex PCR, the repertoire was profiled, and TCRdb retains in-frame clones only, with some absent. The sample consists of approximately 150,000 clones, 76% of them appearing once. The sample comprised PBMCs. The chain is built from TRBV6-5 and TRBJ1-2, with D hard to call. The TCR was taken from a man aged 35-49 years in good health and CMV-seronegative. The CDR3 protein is CASSSGAYGYTF. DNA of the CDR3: TGTGCCAGCAGCTCCGGTGCCTATGGCTACACCTTC.